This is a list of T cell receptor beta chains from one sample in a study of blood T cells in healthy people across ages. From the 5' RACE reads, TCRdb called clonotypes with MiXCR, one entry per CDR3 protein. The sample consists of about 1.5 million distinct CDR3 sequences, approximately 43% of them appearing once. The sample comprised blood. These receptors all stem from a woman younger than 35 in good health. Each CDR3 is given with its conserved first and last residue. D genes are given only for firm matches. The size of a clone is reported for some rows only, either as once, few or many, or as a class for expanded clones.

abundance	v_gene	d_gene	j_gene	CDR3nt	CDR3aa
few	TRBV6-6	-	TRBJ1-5	TGTGCCAGCAGTTATAACGGACACTACAATCAGCCCCAGCATTTT	CASSYNGHYNQPQHF
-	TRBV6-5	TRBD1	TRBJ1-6	TGTGCCAGCAGTTACGTGGACAGGGAGGATTCACCCCTCCACTTT	CASSYVDREDSPLHF
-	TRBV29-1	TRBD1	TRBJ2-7	TGCAGCGTTAGACCTCCCGGGACAGGGGGCGACGAGCAGTACTTC	CSVRPPGTGGDEQYF
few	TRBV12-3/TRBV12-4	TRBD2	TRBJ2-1	TGTGCCAGCAGTTCGACCGGGAGGAGGGCTCGTGAGCAGTTCTTC	CASSSTGRRAREQFF
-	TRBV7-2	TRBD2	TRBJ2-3	TGTGCCAGCAGCTCTCCTATCGGACTAGCAGCTAGCACAGATACGCAGTATTTT	CASSSPIGLAASTDTQYF
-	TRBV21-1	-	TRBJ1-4	TGTGCCAGCATCCACAGGGGGCGGAGGGAAAAACTGTTTTTT	CASIHRGRREKLFF
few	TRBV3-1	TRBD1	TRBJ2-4	TGTGCCAGCAGCGACAGGGTTGGAAACATTCAGTACTTC	CASSDRVGNIQYF
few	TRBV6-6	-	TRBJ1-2	TGTGCCAGCAGTTCCCTAGGACCGCTCGGCCCTTATGGCTACACCTTC	CASSSLGPLGPYGYTF
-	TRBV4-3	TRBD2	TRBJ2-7	TGCGCCAGCAGCCAAGAGACTAGCGGGAGCTCCTACGAGCAGTACTTC	CASSQETSGSSYEQYF
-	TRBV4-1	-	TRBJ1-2	TGCGCCAGCAGCCAAGAAACCCGGGACCGTCCCGGCTACACCTTC	CASSQETRDRPGYTF
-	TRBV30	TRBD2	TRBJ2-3	TGTGCCTGGAGGCCCGGACTAGCGGGCACAGATACGCAGTATTTT	CAWRPGLAGTDTQYF
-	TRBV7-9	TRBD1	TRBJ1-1	TGTGCCAGCAGCTCCGCCTCGTACAGGGGGCAGGGTACTGAAGCTTTCTTT	CASSSASYRGQGTEAFF
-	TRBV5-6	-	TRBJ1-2	TGTGCCAGCAGCTTGTTAACGGGATACAACTATGGCTACACCTTC	CASSLLTGYNYGYTF
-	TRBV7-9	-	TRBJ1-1	TGTTCCAGCAGCTTAAAAGGGGCAGAGGGAACTGAAGCTTTCTTT	CSSSLKGAEGTEAFF
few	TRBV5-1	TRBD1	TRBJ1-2	TGCGCCAGCAGCTTGGCCAACAGGGGATCTTATGGCTACACCTTC	CASSLANRGSYGYTF
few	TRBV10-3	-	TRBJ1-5	TGTGCCATCAGTGTGTCGGGTCCCTTTAGCAATCAGCCCCAGCATTTT	CAISVSGPFSNQPQHF
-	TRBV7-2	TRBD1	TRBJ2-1	TGTGCCAGCAGCCCACGACAGGGGTTAATTGGTAATGAGCAGTTCTTC	CASSPRQGLIGNEQFF
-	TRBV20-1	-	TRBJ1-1	TGCAGTGCTAGACCCCTAAATTTCCCTGAAGCTTTCTTT	CSARPLNFPEAFF
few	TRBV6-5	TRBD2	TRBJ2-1	TGTGCCAGCAGTTACGATGCGGCTAGCGGGATTCTTGAGCAGTTCTTC	CASSYDAASGILEQFF
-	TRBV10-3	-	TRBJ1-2	TGTGCCATCAGTGAGTCTTGGGCTGGAGGCTACACCTTC	CAISESWAGGYTF
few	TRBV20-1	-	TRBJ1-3	TGCAGTGCTAGCCCCCGACCAACTTCTGGAAACACCATATATTTT	CSASPRPTSGNTIYF
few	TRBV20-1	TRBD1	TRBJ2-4	TGCAGTGCTAGAGACGCCCGGGACAGGGAGGAAAACATTCAGTACTTC	CSARDARDREENIQYF
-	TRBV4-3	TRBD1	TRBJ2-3	TGCGCCAGCAGCCAACTGACAGGGGGCGGCACAGATACGCAGTATTTT	CASSQLTGGGTDTQYF
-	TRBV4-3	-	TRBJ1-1	TGCGCCAGCAGCCAAGAGAAGGGTCCCACTGAAGCTTTCTTT	CASSQEKGPTEAFF
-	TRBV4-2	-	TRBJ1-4	TGTGCCAGCAGCCAAGTAAGCCAGGGCGGAGAAAAACTGTTTTTT	CASSQVSQGGEKLFF
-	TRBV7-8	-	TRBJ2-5	TGTGCCAGCAGCCCCGCAGTTGCGCTCTACAATGAGCAGTACTTC	CASSPAVALYNEQYF
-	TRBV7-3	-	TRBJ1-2	TGTGCCAGCAGCTTACAACGGACCAGCGGCTACACCTTC	CASSLQRTSGYTF
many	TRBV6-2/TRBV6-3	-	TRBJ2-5	TGTGCCAGCAGTTATCCCTCGGAGACCCAGTACTTC	CASSYPSETQYF
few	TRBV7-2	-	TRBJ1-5	TGTGCCAGCAGCTTAGCCGCAGTGAGCAATCAGCCCCAGCATTTT	CASSLAAVSNQPQHF
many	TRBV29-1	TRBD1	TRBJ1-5	TGCAGCGTCCGGACAGGTAATCAGCCCCAGCATTTT	CSVRTGNQPQHF
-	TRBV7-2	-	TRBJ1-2	TGTGCCAGCAGCTTACTGTACAGGGCTATCGGTGGCTACACCTTC	CASSLLYRAIGGYTF
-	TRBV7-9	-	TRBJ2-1	TGTGCCAGCAGCTATCCTGAGGGACTTCCTTTGTACAATGAGCAGTTCTTC	CASSYPEGLPLYNEQFF
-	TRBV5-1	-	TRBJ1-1	TGCGCCAGCAGCTCCGGAGGCCTTGAAGCTTTCTTT	CASSSGGLEAFF
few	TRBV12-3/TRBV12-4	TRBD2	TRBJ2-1	TGTGCCAGCAGTTTGGGGTCTAGCGGGAGTCATGAGCAGTTCTTC	CASSLGSSGSHEQFF
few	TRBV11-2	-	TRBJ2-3	TGTGCCAGCGGGACATGGGTCACAGATACGCAGTATTTT	CASGTWVTDTQYF